The 18 T cell receptor beta chains below all came from one sample that was sequenced in a study of shared clonotypes between healthy human individuals. Method: immunoSEQ multiplex PCR; TCRdb's copy keeps in-frame clones and lacks some. This sample has some 1 million clones, with roughly 75% found just once. The sample consisted of memory CD4+ T cells sorted from blood. As to subset: CD45RA-negative fraction. These receptor sequences come from a man aged 18 to 30 in good health.

The genes are TRBV18 and TRBJ2-3; TRBD2 matches 11 bases. The CDR3 is 16 residues long. J gave up 2 bases and V 4 bases, and 5 bases lay outside the gene matches. Germline CDR1 KGHSH, CDR2 LQKENI. Written as DNA, the CDR3 is TGTGCCAGCTCACGTCAGACTAGCGGGAACACAGATACGCAGTATTTT. Its translation: CASSRQTSGNTDTQYF.

This clone was observed a few times. This chain joins TRBV11-2 and TRBJ1-1; the match to TRBD1 covers 9 bases. CDR3 length: 15 amino acids. Germline lookup yields CDR1 SGHAT and CDR2 FQNNGV. Trimming cost V 5 bases and J 5 bases; bases outside gene matches: 9. CDR3 DNA: TGTGCCAGCAGCGCAGCCGGGACAGGGATGACTGAAGCTTTCTTT. Encoded protein: CASSAAGTGMTEAFF. The whole variable domain, remainder taken from reference TRBV11-2 and TRBJ1-1, is EAGVAQSPRYKIIEKRQSVAFWCNPISGHATLYWYQQILGQGPKLLIQFQNNGVVDDSQLPKDRFSAERLKGVDSTLKIQPAKLEDSAVYLCASSAAGTGMTEAFFGQGTRLTVV.

The rearrangement links TRBV15 to TRBJ2-3, with D uncertain. CDR1 and CDR2 from the germline V gene are LNHNV and YYDKDF (reference sequence). Trimming cost V 2 bases and J 5 bases, with 5 bases left between them. CDR3 length: 12 residues. The CDR3 sequence: CATSRPVDTQYF. CDR3 in DNA: TGTGCCACCAGCAGACCTGTAGATACGCAGTATTTT.

The chain couples TRBV9 to TRBJ2-1; weak D call: TRBD1 (5 bases). The germline V gene has CDR1 SGDLS and CDR2 YYNGEE. V was clipped by 4 bases and J by 3 bases, with 14 bases between them. CDR3 length: 15 amino acids. CDR3 nucleotides: TGTGCCAGCAGCCCACGGTGGGGCAACTACAATGAGCAGTTCTTC. It yields the protein CASSPRWGNYNEQFF.

V gene TRBV6-5 combines with J gene TRBJ1-1; 9 bases fit TRBD1. Trimming removed 10 bases from V and 5 bases from J; junction bases left unmatched: 11. Germline CDR1 and CDR2: MNHEY and SVGAGI. The length of the CDR3 is 14 residues. The CDR3 DNA reads TGTGCCACGGGGGAGTACGACAGGGGGACTGAAGCTTTCTTT. Its protein is CATGEYDRGTEAFF.

The chain recombines TRBV6-6 with TRBJ1-4, with 7 nucleotides matching TRBD1. Germline CDR1 is MNHNY and CDR2 is SVGAGI (reference sequence). V lost 1 base and J lost 7; bases outside the gene matches: 3. This CDR3 region has 14 residues. This CDR3 is CASSYWQGGEKLFF. DNA of the CDR3: TGTGCCAGCAGTTACTGGCAGGGGGGTGAAAAACTGTTTTTT.

This chain joins TRBV28 and TRBJ1-4; 7 nucleotides match TRBD1. Germline CDR1 MDHEN, CDR2 SYDVKM. This CDR3 is 15 amino acids long. J was trimmed by 4 bases and V by 2 bases; bases with no gene match: 4. CDR3 coding DNA: TGTGCCAGCAGTTTAACGGGACAGAATAATGAAAAACTGTTTTTT. Its translation is CASSLTGQNNEKLFF.

This clone was found a few times. This chain connects TRBV2 to TRBJ1-4; D call uncertain. This CDR3 comprises 16 residues. The germline CDR1 and CDR2 sequences are SNHLY and FYNNEI. The V end lost 6 bases, the J end lost 0 bases, and 14 bases lay between the germline ends. CDR3 bases: TGTGCCAGCAGGAAAGCCCAGACACCAACTAATGAAAAACTGTTTTTT. Translation gives CASRKAQTPTNEKLFF.

The V call is TRBV27, the J call TRBJ2-1; TRBD1 agrees at 8 bases. Trimming at V came to 5 bases and at J to 4 bases, leaving 10 bases not matched to a gene. The CDR3 totals 16 residues. From germline, CDR1 is MNHEY and CDR2 SMNVEV (reference sequence). CDR3 nucleotide sequence: TGTGCCAGCAGTACGTCAGGGGGCCGGGGATACAATGAGCAGTTCTTC. Translation: CASSTSGGRGYNEQFF.

This clone was seen only a few times. V and J are TRBV2 and TRBJ2-1; D is possibly TRBD2 (5 bases). The ends were cut back, 1 base at V and 6 bases at J, with 13 bases in the middle. The germline V gene has CDR1 SNHLY and CDR2 FYNNEI. The length of the CDR3 is 15 residues. CDR3 in DNA: TGTGCCAGCAGTGAAGGGGAGATGGGCCTCAATGAGCAGTTCTTC. Translating it yields CASSEGEMGLNEQFF.

The V gene is TRBV29-1, the J gene TRBJ2-3, with a weak D call TRBD1 (5 bases). The CDR3 is 13 amino acids. V shed 2 bases and J shed 4 bases, with 10 bases lying between them. Germline CDR1 is SQVTM and CDR2 is ANQGSEA. The chain's CDR3 is CSVEQGGADTQYF. CDR3 DNA sequence: TGCAGCGTTGAACAGGGTGGTGCAGATACGCAGTATTTT.

The chain has TRBV5-1 and TRBJ2-7; D might be TRBD1 or TRBD2, each matching 5 bases. The CDR3 has 15 residues. The ends were cut back, 2 bases at V and 2 bases at J, with 14 bases in the middle. CDR1 is SGHRS, CDR2 YFSETQ, per germline. The CDR3, as DNA: TGCGCCAGCAGCTTTGATGGGGGAACCGCCTACGAGCAGTACTTC. Its translation: CASSFDGGTAYEQYF.

This clone was seen only a few times. The V gene is TRBV5-6, the J gene TRBJ1-5, with 7 nucleotides matching TRBD1. The V gene's germline CDR1 is SGHDT and CDR2 YYEEEE. The CDR3 sequence is 14 residues long. The trim removed 7 bases at V and 2 bases at J, leaving 6 bases unmatched. The CDR3 DNA reads as TGTGCCAGCTCGACAGGGAGGGGCAATCAGCCCCAGCATTTT. Translated: CASSTGRGNQPQHF. Drawing the rest from reference TRBV5-6 and TRBJ1-5, the complete variable domain is DAGVTQSPTHLIKTRGQQVTLRCSPKSGHDTVSWYQQALGQGPQFIFQYYEEEERQRGNFPDRFSGHQFPNYSSELNVNALLLGDSALYLCASSTGRGNQPQHFGDGTRLSIL.

The gene calls are TRBV14 and TRBJ1-2, with D perhaps matching TRBD1 (6 bases). V was pared by 4 bases and J by 2 bases, with 14 bases between. This CDR3 spans 15 amino acids. Germline loops: CDR1 SGHDN, CDR2 FVKESK. The CDR3 coding sequence is TGTGCCAGCAGCCCTAAGGGGGGTTTCAACTATGGCTACACCTTC. Its translation is CASSPKGGFNYGYTF.

The genes are TRBV9 and TRBJ1-6; possibly TRBD1 for D (6 bases). The CDR3 has 15 residues. CDR1 SGDLS and CDR2 YYNGEE come from the germline V gene. V was trimmed by 0 bases and J by 6 bases, leaving 10 bases between them. The CDR3 reads CASSVGGGSNSPLHF. The DNA of the CDR3 is TGTGCCAGCAGCGTAGGAGGGGGGAGTAATTCACCCCTCCACTTT.

This clone was counted only a few times. The rearrangement links TRBV6-1 to TRBJ1-6; weak D call: TRBD1 (6 bases). This CDR3 contains 14 residues. The ends were cut back, 2 bases at V and 6 bases at J, with 8 bases in the middle. Per the germline V gene, CDR1 is MNHNS and CDR2 is SASEGT. The chain's CDR3 is CASSELQGNSPLHF. In DNA form, the CDR3 reads TGTGCCAGCAGTGAATTACAGGGTAATTCACCCCTCCACTTT.

The rearrangement links TRBV7-8 to TRBJ2-2; D is ambiguous. Looked up from germline, CDR1 is SGHVS and CDR2 is FQNEAQ. V lost 1 base and J lost 0, with 6 bases in between. The CDR3 runs to 15 residues. CDR3 nucleotides: TGTGCCAGCAGCTTAGGCAACACGAACACCGGGGAGCTGTTTTTT. Its translation: CASSLGNTNTGELFF.

There are a few counts of this clone. The chain employs TRBV6-1 and TRBJ1-6, with D possibly matching TRBD1 (5 bases). The CDR3 has 14 amino acids. CDR1 is MNHNS and CDR2 is SASEGT in the germline V gene. V lost 0 bases, J lost 9 bases, and 9 bases lay in between. The CDR3 nucleotides read TGTGCCAGCAGTGAAGCGGGGGTGGCTTCACCCCTCCACTTT. This gives the protein CASSEAGVASPLHF.